The rows below give T cell receptor beta chains drawn from one sample of a study of regulatory T cells in long-lasting Graves disease. TCRdb called the multiplex PCR reads again in MiXCR, with one record for every CDR3 protein. The sample carries about 400,000 distinct CDR3 sequences, about a sixth recorded once. The sample here was peripheral blood mononuclear cells (PBMCs), taken at new diagnosis, from a patient treated with antithyroid drugs. These receptors originate from a female donor with Graves disease. The CDR3 runs from the conserved cysteine through the conserved F or W. The order of the fields is J gene, clone size, D gene, V gene, CDR3 protein, CDR3 DNA. The D gene is left open where the match is weak. Part of the rows lack a size; the others show once, few, many or a class for expanded clones.

TRBJ1-2,many,.,TRBV12-3/TRBV12-4,CASSTGTAKGGYTF,TGTGCCAGCAGTACCGGGACTGCGAAAGGCGGCTACACCTTC
TRBJ1-1,many,TRBD1,TRBV2,CASIGTANTEAFF,TGTGCCAGTATAGGGACAGCCAACACTGAAGCTTTCTTT
TRBJ2-3,many,TRBD2,TRBV7-2,CASSFVLAGGGTDTQYF,TGTGCCAGCAGCTTTGTACTAGCGGGAGGGGGCACAGATACGCAGTATTTT
TRBJ1-1,.,.,TRBV19,CASSIGRGRNTEAFF,TGTGCCAGTAGTATAGGAAGGGGTCGGAATACTGAAGCTTTCTTT
TRBJ1-1,many,TRBD1,TRBV11-1,CASSPWTGGEAFF,TGTGCCAGCAGCCCATGGACAGGGGGCGAAGCTTTCTTT
TRBJ2-7,many,.,TRBV4-3,CASSQRFTTDSRSYEQYF,TGCGCCAGCAGCCAAAGGTTTACGACGGACTCTCGATCCTACGAGCAGTACTTC
TRBJ1-5,many,TRBD1,TRBV24-1,CATSDGTEFSNQPQHF,TGTGCCACCAGTGACGGGACAGAATTTAGCAATCAGCCCCAGCATTTT
TRBJ2-1,.,TRBD2,TRBV9,CASSSSGLAGGYEQFF,TGTGCCAGCAGCTCATCGGGACTAGCGGGTGGCTATGAGCAGTTCTTC
TRBJ1-2,many,TRBD1,TRBV30,CAWSGTEPPYGYTF,TGTGCCTGGAGCGGGACAGAGCCTCCCTATGGCTACACCTTC
TRBJ2-7,many,TRBD2,TRBV28,CASSLFGGSEQYF,TGTGCCAGCAGTTTATTTGGCGGGAGCGAGCAGTACTTC
TRBJ2-2,.,.,TRBV10-3,CATRGPMNTGELFF,TGTGCCACTCGAGGTCCTATGAACACCGGGGAGCTGTTTTTT
TRBJ2-2,.,TRBD2,TRBV27,CASRTSGDNTGELFF,TGTGCCAGCAGGACTAGCGGGGATAACACCGGGGAGCTGTTTTTT
TRBJ2-2,many,TRBD1,TRBV6-1,CASSVEQGHWAGELFF,TGTGCCAGCAGTGTCGAACAGGGGCATTGGGCCGGGGAGCTGTTTTTT
TRBJ2-4,.,.,TRBV19,CASSIGPARGANQYF,TGCGCCAGTAGTATCGGCCCCGCACGTGGGGCGAATCAGTACTTC
TRBJ2-3,many,TRBD2,TRBV12-5,CASGSGLAGNTDTQYF,TGTGCTAGTGGTTCAGGACTAGCGGGGAACACAGATACGCAGTATTTT
TRBJ1-5,many,TRBD1,TRBV27,CASSPLLLRDRPQHF,TGTGCCAGCAGTCCGTTGTTGCTCCGGGACAGGCCCCAGCATTTT
TRBJ2-1,many,TRBD1,TRBV7-9,CASSYSGQAYNEQFF,TGTGCCAGCAGCTACTCGGGACAGGCATACAATGAGCAGTTCTTC
TRBJ1-1,many,.,TRBV5-1,CASSLGTEGTEAFF,TGCGCCAGCAGCTTGGGGACCGAGGGCACTGAAGCTTTCTTT
TRBJ2-1,many,TRBD2,TRBV20-1,CSAHGASGRIDEQFF,TGCAGTGCGCACGGGGCTAGCGGGAGGATCGATGAGCAGTTCTTC
TRBJ1-4,many,.,TRBV6-2/TRBV6-3,CASSYSTREKLFF,TGTGCCAGCAGTTACTCGACCCGAGAAAAACTGTTTTTT
TRBJ2-7,.,.,TRBV12-3/TRBV12-4,CASSLGESQYF,TGTGCCAGCAGTTTAGGGGAATCGCAGTACTTC
TRBJ2-2,many,.,TRBV28,CASSFFSSPNTGELFF,TGTGCCAGCAGTTTCTTTTCTTCTCCGAACACCGGGGAGCTGTTTTTT
TRBJ2-6,many,TRBD1,TRBV27,CASSPAPGGAGANVLTF,TGTGCCAGCAGTCCCGCCCCAGGGGGCGCTGGGGCCAACGTCCTGACTTTC
TRBJ1-1,few,.,TRBV28,CASSPERVNTEAFF,TGTGCCAGCAGTCCGGAGAGGGTGAACACTGAAGCTTTCTTT
TRBJ2-7,many,.,TRBV30,CAWTNRAPYEQYF,TGTGCCTGGACCAACAGGGCTCCCTACGAGCAGTACTTC
TRBJ1-4,few,TRBD1,TRBV6-1,CASWGQSEKLFF,TGTGCCAGCTGGGGACAGAGTGAAAAACTGTTTTTT
TRBJ2-2,.,.,TRBV4-3,CASSQGVRTNRLNTGELFF,TGCGCCAGCAGCCAAGGGGTCCGGACCAACCGATTGAACACCGGGGAGCTGTTTTTT
TRBJ2-1,many,.,TRBV12-3/TRBV12-4,CASSFRAGQTRFDSYNEQFF,TGTGCCAGCAGTTTCCGCGCAGGACAGACCCGGTTTGATTCCTACAATGAGCAGTTCTTC
TRBJ2-7,.,.,TRBV7-2,CACSLVKGPHEQYF,TGTGCCTGCAGCTTAGTGAAGGGCCCCCACGAGCAGTACTTC
TRBJ2-7,many,.,TRBV7-9,CASSKPQGYGEQYF,TGTGCCAGCAGCAAACCACAGGGTTATGGCGAGCAGTACTTC
TRBJ2-3,many,.,TRBV7-6,CASRLRGPRDTQYF,TGTGCCAGCAGGCTTCGGGGTCCCAGGGATACGCAGTATTTT